This T cell receptor beta chain was identified in a study of T cell repertoires in cytomegalovirus infection (dated by TCRdb to between 2018 and 2020). About the full investigation: Donor HLA type was relevant to the analysis, because carriage of CMV infection together with the matching HLA type was indicated by public TCR beta signatures. Study-wide conclusions, independent of this receptor: The ex vivo response was dominated by HLA-C-restricted CMV-specific TCR beta clonotypes, which also provided the single most frequent clonotype in two of eight donors. Carriers of CMV infection plus the relevant HLA type were discriminated by the cumulative frequency of public TCR beta family members in the study cohort and in an independent roughly 340-donor cohort.

Sequenced using an Illumina HiSeq 1500. TCRdb's own reprocessing of the public reads used fastp at Q25 and MiXCR and kept productive beta chains. Every distinct CDR3 protein forms one entry, paired with its most common genes and DNA. The sample table lists approximately 240,000 distinct CDR3 sequences, roughly an eighth of them with a count of one. The ten largest clonotypes hold 1.5% to 2% of the sample. Details on this clonotype: Its cognate antigen has yet to be identified. Nothing much larger sits one base from this clone, and base qualities are not available.

V is shortened by 1 base, J by 4 bases, and the region joining them spans 8 bases. CDR1 and CDR2 are drawn from the germline V gene: SGHRS, YFSETQ. Inclusive of the bounding cysteine and phenylalanine, the CDR3 is 14 residues long. Only the CDR3 DNA is retained, 42 bases long and in frame from the first base. The sequence is built from TRBV5-1 and TRBJ2-2; too little of a D gene remains to name it. Sequenced material: PBMCs. The sequence was collected from a human donor in good health (CMV status not recorded). Some clones in this sample may be carry-over from other donors' samples. The CDR3: CASSLLDLTGELFF. The sequenced DNA is TGCGCCAGCAGCTTGTTGGACCTCACCGGGGAGCTGTTTTTT.